The 28 T cell receptor beta chains listed next were all sequenced from one sample in a study of graft-versus-host responses after intestinal transplantation. The data were produced by immunoSEQ multiplex PCR, yet TCRdb's version contains in-frame clones alone and is incomplete. The sample lists some 100,000 clones, approximately 90% seen once, with less than 0.08% in the top ten. Antigen specificity for these receptors is unknown. Sample: unstimulated CD8+ T cells sorted from spleen or lymph node cells, taken before transplant. Source of these receptors: a human donor who was the organ donor for an intestinal transplant.

The rearrangement links TRBV27 to TRBJ1-1; a weak D match, TRBD1 (6 bases). Trimming cost V 6 bases and J 6 bases, with 14 bases left between them. The CDR3 runs to 13 residues. CDR1 and CDR2 from the germline V gene are MNHEY and SMNVEV (reference sequence). The CDR3, as DNA: TGTGCCAGCAGGATAGGGGGTCAGGCTGAAGCTTTCTTT. Protein sequence: CASRIGGQAEAFF.

The J gene is TRBJ2-2, the V gene TRBV29-1; unclear D gene. Trimming shortened V by 5 bases and J by 4 bases, and 8 bases separated the two germline ends. The CDR3 length is 12 residues. Germline V gene lookup returns CDR1 SQVTM and CDR2 ANQGSEA. CDR3 coding DNA: TGCAGCGTTTCCCACGGCACCGGGGAGCTGTTTTTT. Translation gives CSVSHGTGELFF.

The chain recombines TRBV6-5 with TRBJ2-5; no clear D. Judging by the DNA end, TRBJ2-7 fits better; the J call may be wrong. The CDR3 consists of 13 residues. Per the germline V gene, CDR1 is MNHEY and CDR2 is SVGAGI. The CDR3 sequence: CASRRREAYEQYF. CDR3 sequence (DNA): TGTGCCAGCAGACGACGAGAGGCCTACGAGCAGTACTTC.

This clone was seen a single time. This chain joins TRBV28 and TRBJ2-3, with 12 bases lining up with TRBD2. Trimming at V came to 5 bases and at J to 4 bases, leaving 4 bases not matched to a gene. Germline lookup yields CDR1 MDHEN and CDR2 SYDVKM. The CDR3 runs to 15 residues. CDR3 sequence (DNA): TGTGCCAGCAGTATCCGACTAGCGGGAGCAGATACGCAGTATTTT. Its translation is CASSIRLAGADTQYF.

This clone has only one observation. The genes are TRBV6-5 and TRBJ2-7; D is possibly TRBD2 (6 bases). CDR3 length: 15 amino acids. The V gene's germline CDR1 is MNHEY and CDR2 SVGAGI. V dropped 2 bases and J dropped 1 base, with 12 bases sitting between them. The CDR3 is CASSYIGGGSYEQYF. As DNA, the CDR3 is TGTGCCAGCAGTTACATCGGGGGTGGGTCCTACGAGCAGTACTTC.

The chain is built from TRBV12-2 and TRBJ1-5; whether TRBD1, the table's D call, matches the DNA was not checked. TRBV12-2 is a pseudogene segment. The CDR3 runs to 15 residues. This chain's CDR3 is CASRGRGSRNQPQHF. For the CDR3, the DNA is TGTGCAAGTCGCGGCAGGGGCTCTCGCAATCAGCCCCAGCATTTT.

The chain is built from TRBV28 and TRBJ1-2, with D perhaps TRBD1 (5 bases). V was trimmed by 3 bases and J by 4 bases, leaving 18 bases between them. The CDR3 is made up of 16 amino acids. Germline CDR1 MDHEN, CDR2 SYDVKM. CDR3 amino acids: CASSFDVQGSPYGYTF. As DNA, the CDR3 is TGTGCCAGCAGTTTTGATGTCCAGGGTTCGCCCTATGGCTACACCTTC.

V is TRBV28 and J is TRBJ1-5; 9 nucleotides match TRBD1. Germline V gives CDR1 MDHEN, CDR2 SYDVKM. V trimming: 3 bases; J trimming: 2 bases; junction bases outside the gene matches: 5. This CDR3 contains 16 residues. The CDR3 reads CASSFWTGEGNQPQHF. The CDR3 nucleotides read TGTGCCAGCAGTTTCTGGACAGGGGAGGGCAATCAGCCCCAGCATTTT.

V gene TRBV13 combines with J gene TRBJ2-1; 8 positions agree with TRBD1. The germline V gene has CDR1 PRHDT and CDR2 FYEKMQ (reference sequence). Unmatched junction bases numbered 7, after V lost 2 bases and J lost 10 bases. This CDR3 comprises 14 residues. CDR3 sequence (DNA): TGTGCCAGCAGCTTAAGACAGGGGATGGGGGAGCAGTTCTTC. Translated: CASSLRQGMGEQFF. Full variable domain (rest looked up from reference TRBV13 and TRBJ2-1): AAGVIQSPRHLIKEKRETATLKCYPIPRHDTVYWYQQGPGQDPQFLISFYEKMQSDKGSIPDRFSAQQFSDYHSELNMSSLELGDSALYFCASSLRQGMGEQFFGPGTRLTVL.

V gene TRBV12-5 combines with J gene TRBJ2-7, with D tentatively TRBD2 (5 bases). Per germline, CDR1 LGHNT and CDR2 FRNRAP. V shed 0 bases and J shed 3 bases, with 9 bases lying between them. The CDR3 consists of 14 residues. CDR3 amino acids: CASGLVNRDYEQYF. CDR3 DNA sequence: TGTGCTAGTGGTTTGGTCAACCGGGACTACGAGCAGTACTTC.

The genes are TRBV2 and TRBJ1-2; D possibly corresponds to TRBD1 (6 bases). Germline CDR1 and CDR2: SNHLY and FYNNEI. The CDR3 contains 17 residues. The V and J ends lost 6 bases and 3 bases respectively, with 23 bases between them. The CDR3 reads CASSTPERTAQDYGYTF. CDR3 nucleotides: TGTGCCAGCAGCACGCCCGAAAGGACAGCCCAAGACTATGGCTACACCTTC.

CDR3 loop: CASSSGPNYGYTF. Written as DNA, the CDR3 is TGTGCCAGCAGCAGCGGACCTAACTATGGCTACACCTTC. The V gene is TRBV5-6, the J gene TRBJ1-2; D is unresolved. Deletions cut 4 bases from V and 0 bases from J, with 7 bases between. The CDR3 is 13 amino acids. Germline values: CDR1 SGHDT, CDR2 YYEEEE. The full variable domain, rest sourced from reference TRBV5-6 and TRBJ1-2, is DAGVTQSPTHLIKTRGQQVTLRCSPKSGHDTVSWYQQALGQGPQFIFQYYEEEERQRGNFPDRFSGHQFPNYSSELNVNALLLGDSALYLCASSSGPNYGYTFGSGTRLTVV.

This sequence joins TRBV7-9 and TRBJ2-1; 14 positions match TRBD2. J lost 6 bases, V lost 5 bases, and 3 bases had no gene match. Germline loops: CDR1 SEHNR, CDR2 FQNEAQ (reference sequence). The CDR3 length is 15 residues. The CDR3 DNA follows: TGTGCCAGCAGCCGTGGGACTAGCGGGAGCAATGAGCAGTTCTTC. This codes for CASSRGTSGSNEQFF.

V gene TRBV13 combines with J gene TRBJ2-1, with 10 nucleotides matching TRBD2. Germline V gene sequence: CDR1 PRHDT, CDR2 FYEKMQ (reference sequence). The CDR3 has 13 amino acids. After removal of 7 bases from V and 13 bases from J, the junction contained 10 bases not matched to a gene. Here the CDR3 DNA reads TGTGCCAGCACTCGCGGGACTAGCGCTTCTCAGTTCTTC. It yields the protein CASTRGTSASQFF.

The sample holds one count of this clone. This chain links TRBV2 with TRBJ1-2, with D unclear. The CDR3 spans 11 residues. V lost 4 bases and J 6 bases, leaving 6 bases between the germline ends. The germline gives CDR1 SNHLY, CDR2 FYNNEI. This chain's CDR3 is CASSGEDGYTF. The CDR3 DNA reads as TGTGCCAGCAGTGGTGAGGATGGCTACACCTTC.

The V call is TRBV15, the J call TRBJ1-6, with D unclear. CDR1 and CDR2 (germline): LNHNV, YYDKDF (reference sequence). Trimming stripped 1 base from V and 9 bases from J, with 7 bases between. This CDR3 region has 13 residues. CDR3 protein: CATSRAVLSPLHF. CDR3 DNA: TGTGCCACCAGCAGAGCGGTCCTTTCACCCCTCCACTTT.

The V and J genes are TRBV27 and TRBJ2-1; 14 nucleotides line up with TRBD2. The length of the CDR3 is 14 residues. The germline V gene has CDR1 MNHEY and CDR2 SMNVEV (reference sequence). J lost 9 bases, V lost 8 bases, and 6 bases had no gene match. The CDR3 DNA sequence: TGTGCCAGCGGACTAGCGGGAGGTCTGGCTGAGCAGTTCTTC. It encodes CASGLAGGLAEQFF.

This clone was seen a single time. The DNA for the CDR3 is TGCGCCAGCAGCCAAGAAAGAGGTCGTGCGGGGCCCAGCTTCTATGGCTACACCTTC. This encodes CASSQERGRAGPSFYGYTF. The V and J genes are TRBV4-1 and TRBJ1-2; TRBD1 might be the D (5 bases). The germline V gene has CDR1 MGHRA and CDR2 YSYEKL. CDR3 size: 19 residues. V was trimmed by 0 bases and J by 4 bases, leaving 24 bases between them.

This clone was found a few times. CDR3: CASSYSTGQGLNEQFF. CDR3 DNA sequence: TGTGCCAGCAGTTACTCGACTGGACAGGGTCTCAATGAGCAGTTCTTC. The rearrangement joins TRBV6-5 to TRBJ2-1, with TRBD1 matching over 8 bases. Germline V lookup: CDR1 MNHEY, CDR2 SVGAGI. The ends lost 0 bases at V and 6 bases at J; junction bases unmatched: 7. This CDR3 is built from 16 residues.

The chain links TRBV6-5 to TRBJ1-4; D is possibly TRBD1 (6 bases). Trimming removed 5 bases from V and 6 bases from J, with 16 bases in between. This CDR3 is built from 15 residues. Germline CDR1 MNHEY, CDR2 SVGAGI. The CDR3 loop is CASSLWGGEDEKLFF. The CDR3 DNA is TGTGCCAGCAGTCTTTGGGGGGGCGAGGATGAAAAACTGTTTTTT.

This clone has just one count. The rearrangement uses TRBV28 and TRBJ2-1, with 11 bases aligning to TRBD2. The CDR3 length is 16 residues. The germline gives CDR1 MDHEN, CDR2 SYDVKM. V shed 5 bases and J 8 bases; nucleotides not matched to a gene: 11. CDR3 DNA: TGTGCCAGCAGTCTAGCGGGAGGTTCCCATATCTATGAGCAGTTCTTC. Protein product: CASSLAGGSHIYEQFF.

The gene calls are TRBV7-8 and TRBJ2-4; 8 bases are shared with TRBD1. Germline CDR1 reads SGHVS; CDR2 reads FQNEAQ. The CDR3 has 16 residues. With V trimmed by 3 bases and J by 0 bases, 4 bases remained unmatched. The CDR3 DNA sequence: TGTGCCAGCAGCTTCGGACAGGGCCTAGCCAAAAACATTCAGTACTTC. Residues: CASSFGQGLAKNIQYF.

V gene TRBV9 combines with J gene TRBJ2-1; 7 positions match TRBD2. V was clipped by 3 bases and J by 5 bases; unmatched bases: 11. The CDR3 spans 16 residues. Germline V gene data show CDR1 as SGDLS and CDR2 as YYNGEE. This CDR3 is CASSGSRAGINNEQFF. As DNA, the CDR3 is TGTGCCAGCAGCGGCTCTAGAGCGGGAATAAACAATGAGCAGTTCTTC. Combining the CDR3 with reference TRBV9 and TRBJ2-1 gives the whole variable domain DSGVTQTPKHLITATGQRVTLRCSPRSGDLSVYWYQQSLDQGLQFLIQYYNGEERAKGNILERFSAQQFPDLHSELNLSSLELGDSALYFCASSGSRAGINNEQFFGPGTRLTVL.

The chain has TRBV5-4 and TRBJ2-7, with 7 bases lining up with TRBD2. CDR1 is SGHNT, CDR2 YYREEE, per germline (reference sequence). The trim removed 4 bases at V and 2 bases at J, leaving 3 bases unmatched. The CDR3 totals 13 residues. The CDR3 region is CASSPGGTYEQYF. For the CDR3, the DNA is TGTGCCAGCAGCCCCGGGGGGACCTACGAGCAGTACTTC.

The V and J genes are TRBV7-9 and TRBJ1-1; tentatively, D is TRBD1 (6 bases). V lost 5 bases to trimming and J lost 8 bases, with 21 bases between them. The CDR3 extends over 15 amino acids. Germline loops: CDR1 SEHNR, CDR2 FQNEAQ (reference sequence). The CDR3 DNA follows: TGTGCCAGCAGCGCTCAACCGAAAGGACAGATAGAAGCTTTCTTT. Translation gives CASSAQPKGQIEAFF.

The J gene is TRBJ1-1, the V gene TRBV10-2; 7 bases match TRBD1. Germline lookup yields CDR1 WSHSY and CDR2 SAAADI. The CDR3 is 13 residues long. J lost 1 base, V lost 5 bases, and 1 base had no gene match. The DNA for the CDR3 is TGCGCCAGCAGTAAGGGGGCGAACACTGAAGCTTTCTTT. It specifies CASSKGANTEAFF.

The CDR3 nucleotides are TGCGCCAGCACCTTCGGGTTTTTAGGGAGATCCTACGAGCAGTACTTC. Translated: CASTFGFLGRSYEQYF. This chain links TRBV5-1 with TRBJ2-7, with a tentative D call TRBD2 (5 bases). CDR1 is SGHRS, CDR2 YFSETQ, per germline. V was trimmed by 6 bases and J by 1 base, leaving 20 bases between them. The CDR3 runs 16 residues. Full variable domain (rest looked up from reference TRBV5-1 and TRBJ2-7): KAGVTQTPRYLIKTRGQQVTLSCSPISGHRSVSWYQQTPGQGLQFLFEYFSETQRNKGNFPGRFSGRQFSNSRSEMNVSTLELGDSALYLCASTFGFLGRSYEQYFGPGTRLTVT.

The rearrangement joins TRBV13 to TRBJ2-1; possibly TRBD1 for D (7 bases). The CDR3 has 14 amino acids. Germline V gene sequence: CDR1 PRHDT, CDR2 FYEKMQ (reference sequence). Trimming took off 5 bases at V and 8 bases at J, with 16 bases between the two ends. The CDR3 nucleotides read TGTGCCAGCAGCCCCAACACAGGGGAGGATGAGCAGTTCTTC. It codes for CASSPNTGEDEQFF.